Listed below are T cell receptor beta chains from one sample, sequenced in a study of CD8 T cell repertoires and HIV-1 epitope variants. Their antigens are not known. Repertoires were generated with immunoSEQ multiplex PCR, while TCRdb's copy carries only in-frame clones and drops some. Among about 6,100 clones listed, about 65% were seen once. The specimen sequenced was cultured CD8+ T cells derived from PBMCs. All receptors derive from a male donor with HIV. The CDR3 runs from the conserved cysteine through the conserved F or W. D genes are given only for firm matches. Clone sizes are given selectively: once, few, many, or a class where the clone is expanded.

V gene,J gene,D gene,clone size,CDR3 DNA,CDR3 protein
TRBV18,TRBJ2-5,NA,NA,TGTGCCAGCTCACCAGGACTTTCCCAAGAGACCCAGTACTTC,CASSPGLSQETQYF
TRBV19,TRBJ2-7,TRBD1,few,TGTGCCAGTAGTACATTACAGGGGAGCTCCTACGAGCAGTACTTC,CASSTLQGSSYEQYF
TRBV2,TRBJ2-7,NA,NA,TGTGCCAGCAGTGAGGGCCCTGGGAGCTCCTACGAGCAGTACTTC,CASSEGPGSSYEQYF
TRBV29-1,TRBJ2-6,NA,NA,TGCAGCGTTGAAAGGCCTCAGGGTCACGGGGCCAACGTCCTGACTTTC,CSVERPQGHGANVLTF
TRBV27,TRBJ1-4,NA,medium-sized,TGTGCCAGCAGTCCCCTAGCGGCAGGGTCTAATGAAAAACTGTTTTTT,CASSPLAAGSNEKLFF
TRBV10-2,TRBJ2-1,NA,few,TGCGCCAGCAGTGTGGGTAGTATAGATGAGCAGTTCTTC,CASSVGSIDEQFF
TRBV18,TRBJ2-2,TRBD2,NA,TGTGCCAGCTCACCCCGGATTAGCGGGGGGAACACCGGGGAGCTGTTTTTT,CASSPRISGGNTGELFF
TRBV7-9,TRBJ2-2,NA,NA,TGTGCCAGCAGCCACATTAAGGGGCGCGACACCGGGGAGCTGTTTTTT,CASSHIKGRDTGELFF
TRBV13,TRBJ2-1,TRBD2,NA,TGTGCCAGCAGCTCCCCCGCCTCGACTAGCGGAGTCAATGAGCAGTTCTTC,CASSSPASTSGVNEQFF
TRBV6-5,TRBJ2-1,NA,NA,TGTGCCAGCAGCCCCGTAGAGGGTGAGGATGAGCAGTTCTTC,CASSPVEGEDEQFF
TRBV30,TRBJ1-2,TRBD1,once,TGTGCCTGGAGTACGACAGGGTTTGATGGCTACACCTTC,CAWSTTGFDGYTF
TRBV4-1,TRBJ1-4,TRBD1,NA,TGCGCCAGCAGGGCTACAGGGGCGAAAGAAAAACTGTTTTTT,CASRATGAKEKLFF
TRBV5-4,TRBJ2-1,NA,few,TGTGCCAGCAGCTTGTCGCAGGGCAGCGAGCAGTTCTTC,CASSLSQGSEQFF